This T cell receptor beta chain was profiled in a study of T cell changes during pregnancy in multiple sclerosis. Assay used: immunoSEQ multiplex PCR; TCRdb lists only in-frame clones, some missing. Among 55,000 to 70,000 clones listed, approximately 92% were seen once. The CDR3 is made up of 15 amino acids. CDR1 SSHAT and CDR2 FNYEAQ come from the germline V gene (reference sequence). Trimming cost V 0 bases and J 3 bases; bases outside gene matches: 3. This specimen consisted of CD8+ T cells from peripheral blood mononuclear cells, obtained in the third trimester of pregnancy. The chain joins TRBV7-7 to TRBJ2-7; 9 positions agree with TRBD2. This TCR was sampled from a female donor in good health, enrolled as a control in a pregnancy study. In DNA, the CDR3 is TGTGCCAGCAGCTTAGCGCCTAGCGGGAACTACGAGCAGTACTTC. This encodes CASSLAPSGNYEQYF.